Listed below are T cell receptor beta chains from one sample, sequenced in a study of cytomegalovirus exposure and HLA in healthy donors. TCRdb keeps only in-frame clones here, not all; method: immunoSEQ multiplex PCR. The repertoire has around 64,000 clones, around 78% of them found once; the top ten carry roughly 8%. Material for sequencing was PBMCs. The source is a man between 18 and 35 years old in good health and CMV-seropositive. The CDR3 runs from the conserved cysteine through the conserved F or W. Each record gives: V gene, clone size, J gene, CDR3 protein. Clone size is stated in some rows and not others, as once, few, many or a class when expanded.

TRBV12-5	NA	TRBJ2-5	CASGLVTPRRGQETQYF
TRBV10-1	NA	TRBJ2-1	CASSPAGGPSEQFF
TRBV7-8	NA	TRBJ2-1	CASSLARGGRAGEQFF
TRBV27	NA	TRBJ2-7	CASSLTGLGLYEQYF
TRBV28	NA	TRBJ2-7	CASTRQGRGKNEQYF
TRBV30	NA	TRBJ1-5	CAWSVFSGNQPQHF
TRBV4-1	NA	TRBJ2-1	CASSSQFGVYNEQFF
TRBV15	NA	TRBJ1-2	CATSMTGHRGYTF
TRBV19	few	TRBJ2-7	CASSISGGPIYEQYF
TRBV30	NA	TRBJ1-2	CAWSVRDSRGYTF
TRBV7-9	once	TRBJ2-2	CASSLVMGPGELFF
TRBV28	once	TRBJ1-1	CASKNQQGAANTEAFF
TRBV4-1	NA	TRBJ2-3	CASSRVTGAGDTQYF
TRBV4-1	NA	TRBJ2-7	CASSPEDAGSIWVNEQYF
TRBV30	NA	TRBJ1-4	CAWSPGQGVEKLFF
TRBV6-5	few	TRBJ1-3	CASSRDRSSGNTIYF
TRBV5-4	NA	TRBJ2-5	CASSVQGPETQYF
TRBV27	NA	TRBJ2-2	CASSQRQGSTGELFF
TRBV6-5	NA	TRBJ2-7	CASSLVTGGSYEQYF
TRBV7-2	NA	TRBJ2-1	CASSLEASGSYNEQFF
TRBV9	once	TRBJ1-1	CASSESPGAEAFF
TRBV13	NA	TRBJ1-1	CASSFRTVGNTEAFF
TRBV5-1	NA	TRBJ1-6	CASSLTGVANSPLHF
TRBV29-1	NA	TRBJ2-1	CSLRGTGVHEQFF
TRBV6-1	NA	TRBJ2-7	CASSEEQEAGREQYF
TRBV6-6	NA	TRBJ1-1	CASSYGGTTEAFF
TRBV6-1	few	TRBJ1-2	CASRGDRANGYTF
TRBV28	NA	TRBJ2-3	CASSPEGTAVTDTQYF
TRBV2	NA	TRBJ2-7	CASSRTGGREQYF
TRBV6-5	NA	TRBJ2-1	CASSSGADSAYNEQFF
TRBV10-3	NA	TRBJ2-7	CAISRDGNEQYF
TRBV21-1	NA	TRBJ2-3	CASSKGASGEDTQYF
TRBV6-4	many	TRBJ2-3	CASSVDGGPTDTQYF
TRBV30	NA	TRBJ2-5	CAWSTGTGIETQYF
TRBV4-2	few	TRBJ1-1	CASSQGGTGHGRPEAFF
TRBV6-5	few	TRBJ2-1	CASSYSRGGGEQFF
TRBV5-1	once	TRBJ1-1	CASSLEQAFF
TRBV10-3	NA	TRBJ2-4	CAIGDSLIAKNIQYF
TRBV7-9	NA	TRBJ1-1	CASRQGAGTEAFF
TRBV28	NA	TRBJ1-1	CASSLLAGNTEAFF
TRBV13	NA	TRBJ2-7	CASSLHRTTYEQYF
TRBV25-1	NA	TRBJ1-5	CASSEAGNQPQHF
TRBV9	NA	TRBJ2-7	CASSVQGSSYEQYF
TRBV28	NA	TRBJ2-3	CASSTLGTGPDTQYF
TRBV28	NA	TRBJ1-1	CASSFSKAGGTEAFF
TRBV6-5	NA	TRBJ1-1	CASSGGRGRTEAFF
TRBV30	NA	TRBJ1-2	CAWSRVTNYGYTF
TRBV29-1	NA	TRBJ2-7	CSVEMTGGRHEQYF
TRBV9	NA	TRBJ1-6	CASSVATGSPLHF
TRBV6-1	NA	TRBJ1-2	CASQSLQDPYGYTF
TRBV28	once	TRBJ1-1	CASNTVQGWDTEAFF
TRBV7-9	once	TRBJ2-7	CASSPVQGRNEQYF
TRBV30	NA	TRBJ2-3	CAGDIGGSTDTQYF
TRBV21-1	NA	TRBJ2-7	CASRGALGPHPYEQYF
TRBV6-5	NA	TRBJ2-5	CASSYSGGVQETQYF
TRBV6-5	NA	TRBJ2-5	CASSLTANQETQYF
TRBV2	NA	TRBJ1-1	CASTPGGGNTEAFF
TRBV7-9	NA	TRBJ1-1	CASSSRGSNTEAFF
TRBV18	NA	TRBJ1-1	CASSPKQGYGTEAFF
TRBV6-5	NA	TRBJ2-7	CASSYGQGSVEQYF